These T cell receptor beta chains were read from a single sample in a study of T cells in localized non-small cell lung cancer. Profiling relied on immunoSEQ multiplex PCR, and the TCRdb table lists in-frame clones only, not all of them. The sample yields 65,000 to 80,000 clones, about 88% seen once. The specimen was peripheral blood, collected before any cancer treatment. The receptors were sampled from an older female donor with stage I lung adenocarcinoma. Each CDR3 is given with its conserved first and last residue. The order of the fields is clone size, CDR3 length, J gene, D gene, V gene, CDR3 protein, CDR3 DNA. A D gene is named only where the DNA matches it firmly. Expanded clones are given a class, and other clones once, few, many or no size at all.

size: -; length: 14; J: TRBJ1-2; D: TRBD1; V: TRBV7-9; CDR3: CASSSGGLNYGYTF; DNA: TGTGCCAGCAGCTCAGGGGGGCTAAACTATGGCTACACCTTC
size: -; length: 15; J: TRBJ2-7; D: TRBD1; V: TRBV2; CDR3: CASTRQGAHPYEQYF; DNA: TGTGCCAGTACACGACAGGGGGCGCATCCCTACGAGCAGTACTTC
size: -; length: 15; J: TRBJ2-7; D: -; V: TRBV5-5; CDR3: CASSLSGGGAYEQYF; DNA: TGTGCCAGCAGCTTGTCTGGTGGTGGTGCCTACGAGCAGTACTTC
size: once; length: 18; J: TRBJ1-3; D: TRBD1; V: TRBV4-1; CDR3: CASSQGPLTGDSGNTIYF; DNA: TGCGCCAGCAGCCAAGGCCCCCTAACAGGGGACTCTGGAAACACCATATATTTT
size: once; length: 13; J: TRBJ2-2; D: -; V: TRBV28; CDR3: CASIRGLTGELFF; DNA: TGTGCCAGCATCCGGGGGTTGACCGGGGAGCTGTTTTTT
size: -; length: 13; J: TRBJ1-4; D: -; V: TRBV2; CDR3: CASRGTTNEKLFF; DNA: TGTGCCAGCCGCGGGACAACTAATGAAAAACTGTTTTTT
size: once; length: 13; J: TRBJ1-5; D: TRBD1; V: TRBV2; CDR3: CASRDRGLQPQHF; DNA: TGTGCCAGCCGGGACAGGGGGCTTCAGCCCCAGCATTTT
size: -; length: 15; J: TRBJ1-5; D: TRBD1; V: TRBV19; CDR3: CASTPNRQGWEPQHF; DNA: TGTGCCAGTACCCCCAATCGACAGGGGTGGGAGCCCCAGCATTTT
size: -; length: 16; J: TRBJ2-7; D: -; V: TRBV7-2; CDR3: CASSLVYSPSGYEQYF; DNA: TGTGCCAGCAGCTTAGTTTATTCCCCGTCCGGCTACGAGCAGTACTTC
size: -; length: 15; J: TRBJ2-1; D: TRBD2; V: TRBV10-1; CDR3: CASSGETSGICEQFF; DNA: TGCGCCAGCAGTGGAGAAACTAGCGGGATTTGTGAGCAGTTCTTC
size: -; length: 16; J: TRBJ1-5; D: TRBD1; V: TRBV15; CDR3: CATSRGTGEGNQPQHF; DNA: TGTGCCACCAGCAGAGGAACAGGGGAGGGCAATCAGCCCCAGCATTTT
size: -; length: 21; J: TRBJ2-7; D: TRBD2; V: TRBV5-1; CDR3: CASSWTIDAGGPGTSLFEQYF; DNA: TGCGCCAGCAGCTGGACGATAGATGCGGGGGGACCCGGGACTAGTCTTTTCGAGCAGTACTTC
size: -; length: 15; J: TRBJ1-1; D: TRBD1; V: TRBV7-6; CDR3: CASSTRQGLNTEAFF; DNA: TGTGCCAGCAGCACCCGACAGGGTTTGAACACTGAAGCTTTCTTT
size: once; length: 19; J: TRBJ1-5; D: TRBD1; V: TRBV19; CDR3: CASSFPPGTGGGGNQPQHF; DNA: TGTGCCAGTAGTTTCCCTCCCGGGACAGGGGGCGGCGGCAATCAGCCCCAGCATTTT
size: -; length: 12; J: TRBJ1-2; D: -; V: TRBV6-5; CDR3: CASGRTGRGYTF; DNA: TGTGCCAGCGGACGGACTGGGAGAGGCTACACCTTC
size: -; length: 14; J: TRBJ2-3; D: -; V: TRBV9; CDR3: CASSDFQGGDTQYF; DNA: TGTGCCAGCAGCGATTTCCAGGGAGGAGATACGCAGTATTTT
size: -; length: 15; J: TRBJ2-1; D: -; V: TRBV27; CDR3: CASSPRGGAYNEQFF; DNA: TGTGCCAGCAGTCCCAGGGGTGGCGCCTACAATGAGCAGTTCTTC
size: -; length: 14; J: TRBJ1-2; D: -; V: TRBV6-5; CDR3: CASRSTGESYGYTF; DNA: TGTGCCAGCAGGAGCACGGGGGAGTCCTATGGCTACACCTTC
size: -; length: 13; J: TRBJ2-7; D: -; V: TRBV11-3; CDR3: CASSLDSLDEQYF; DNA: TGTGCCAGCAGCTTAGATTCGCTGGACGAGCAGTACTTC
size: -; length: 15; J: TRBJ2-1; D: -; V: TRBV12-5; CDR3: CASSETRAAYNEQFF; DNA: TGTGCTAGTTCCGAGACTAGGGCAGCGTACAATGAGCAGTTCTTC
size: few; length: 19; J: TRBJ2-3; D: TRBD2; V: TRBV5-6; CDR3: CASSLAPTSGGPYTDTQYF; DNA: TGTGCCAGCAGCTTGGCCCCTACTAGCGGGGGGCCCTACACAGATACGCAGTATTTT
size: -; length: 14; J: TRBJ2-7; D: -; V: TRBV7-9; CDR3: CASSLVGRGDEQYF; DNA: TGTGCCAGCAGCTTAGTCGGTAGGGGGGACGAGCAGTACTTC
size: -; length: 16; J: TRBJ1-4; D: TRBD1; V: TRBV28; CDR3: CASSLWGHRGNEKLFF; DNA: TGTGCCAGCAGCCTCTGGGGGCACAGGGGAAATGAAAAACTGTTTTTT
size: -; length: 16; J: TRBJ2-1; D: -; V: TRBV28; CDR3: CASSLLVEFSGNEQFF; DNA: TGTGCCAGCAGTTTATTGGTTGAGTTTTCTGGCAATGAGCAGTTCTTC
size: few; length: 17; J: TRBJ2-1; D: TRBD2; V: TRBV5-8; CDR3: CASTPRLRGGSYNEQFF; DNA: TGTGCCAGCACCCCTAGGTTGCGGGGGGGCTCCTACAATGAGCAGTTCTTC
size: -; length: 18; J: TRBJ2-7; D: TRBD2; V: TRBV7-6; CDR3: CASSLVALAGGPGYEQYF; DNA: TGTGCCAGCAGCTTAGTGGCCCTAGCGGGAGGGCCCGGCTACGAGCAGTACTTC
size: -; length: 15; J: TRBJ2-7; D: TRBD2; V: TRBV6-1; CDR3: CASRDQAGGVDEQYF; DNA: TGTGCCAGCAGGGACCAAGCGGGAGGGGTAGACGAGCAGTACTTC
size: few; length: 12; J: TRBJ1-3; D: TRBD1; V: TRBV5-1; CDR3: CASQGAGNTIYF; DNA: TGCGCCAGCCAGGGGGCTGGAAACACCATATATTTT
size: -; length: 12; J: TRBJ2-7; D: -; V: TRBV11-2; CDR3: CASSLYKTSPHF; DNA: TGTGCCAGCAGCTTATACAAGACTTCACCACACTTC
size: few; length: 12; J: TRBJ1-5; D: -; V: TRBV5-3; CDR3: CARSFPGQPQHF; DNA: TGTGCCAGAAGCTTCCCGGGCCAGCCCCAGCATTTT
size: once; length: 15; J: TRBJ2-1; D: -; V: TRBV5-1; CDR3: CASSLDAGSHNEQFF; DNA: TGCGCCAGCAGCTTGGACGCGGGTTCCCACAATGAGCAGTTCTTC
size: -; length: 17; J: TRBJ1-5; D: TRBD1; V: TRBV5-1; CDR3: CASSLVPRQGDNQPQHF; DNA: TGCGCCAGCAGCTTGGTGCCCCGACAGGGGGACAATCAGCCCCAGCATTTT
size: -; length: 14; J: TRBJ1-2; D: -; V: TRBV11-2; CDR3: CASTQRNHNYGYTF; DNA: TGTGCCAGCACCCAGCGGAACCATAACTATGGCTACACCTTC
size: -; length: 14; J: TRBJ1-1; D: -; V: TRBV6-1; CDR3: CASSATDWGTEAFF; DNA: TGTGCCAGCAGTGCCACGGACTGGGGCACTGAAGCTTTCTTT
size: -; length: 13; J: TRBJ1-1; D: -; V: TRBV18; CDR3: CASSELLNTEAFF; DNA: TGTGCCAGCAGTGAACTCTTGAACACTGAAGCTTTCTTT
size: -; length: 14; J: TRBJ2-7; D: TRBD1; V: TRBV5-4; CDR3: CASSFGTGNYEQYF; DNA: TGTGCCAGCAGCTTCGGGACAGGCAACTACGAGCAGTACTTC
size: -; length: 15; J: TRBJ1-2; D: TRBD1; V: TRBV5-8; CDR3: CASSLWSGGNYGYTF; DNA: TGTGCCAGCAGCTTGTGGTCAGGGGGCAACTATGGCTACACCTTC
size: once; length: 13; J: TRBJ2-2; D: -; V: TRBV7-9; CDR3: CAVRLGEAGELFF; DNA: TGTGCCGTTAGACTGGGCGAGGCCGGGGAGCTGTTTTTT
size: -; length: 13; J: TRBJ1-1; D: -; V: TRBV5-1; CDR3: CASSLVWDSEAFF; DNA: TGCGCCAGCAGCTTGGTCTGGGACTCTGAAGCTTTCTTT
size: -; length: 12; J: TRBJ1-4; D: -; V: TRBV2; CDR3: CASSSRSEKLFF; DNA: TGTGCCAGCAGCAGCAGGAGCGAAAAACTGTTTTTT
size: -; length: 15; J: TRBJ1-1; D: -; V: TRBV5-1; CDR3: CASSLVGGLNTEAFF; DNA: TGCGCCAGCAGCTTGGTGGGGGGCTTAAACACTGAAGCTTTCTTT
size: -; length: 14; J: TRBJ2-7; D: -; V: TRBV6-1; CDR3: CASSGTHRPYEQYF; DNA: TGTGCCAGCAGCGGAACTCACCGACCCTACGAGCAGTACTTC
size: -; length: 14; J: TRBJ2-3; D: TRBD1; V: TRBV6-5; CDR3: CASSNRGREDTQYF; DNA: TGTGCCAGCAGTAACAGGGGGCGCGAAGATACGCAGTATTTT
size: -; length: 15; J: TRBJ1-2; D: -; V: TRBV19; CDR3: CASSLSGNLNYGYTF; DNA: TGTGCCAGTAGTCTCTCCGGGAACCTTAACTATGGCTACACCTTC
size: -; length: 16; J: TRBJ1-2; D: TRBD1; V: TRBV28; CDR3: CASSFVLLTTGNGYTF; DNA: TGTGCCAGCAGTTTCGTCCTTCTAACGACAGGGAACGGCTACACCTTC
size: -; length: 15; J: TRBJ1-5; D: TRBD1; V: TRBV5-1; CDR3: CASSFSGTAGQPQHF; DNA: TGCGCCAGCAGCTTTTCCGGGACAGCGGGTCAGCCCCAGCATTTT
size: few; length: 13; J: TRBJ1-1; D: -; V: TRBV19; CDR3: CASTPRTRTEAFF; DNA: TGTGCCAGTACCCCACGGACAAGAACTGAAGCTTTCTTT
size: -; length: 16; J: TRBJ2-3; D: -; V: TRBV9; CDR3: CASSLRSGGAADTQYF; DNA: TGTGCCAGCAGCCTTAGGTCTGGGGGGGCCGCAGATACGCAGTATTTT
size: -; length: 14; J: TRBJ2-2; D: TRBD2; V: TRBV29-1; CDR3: CSVRTAGEAGELFF; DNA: TGCAGCGTTCGCACAGCGGGAGAGGCCGGGGAGCTGTTTTTT
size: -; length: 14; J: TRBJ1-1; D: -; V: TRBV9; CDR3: CASSVVGGNTEAFF; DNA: TGTGCCAGCAGCGTAGTAGGGGGGAACACTGAAGCTTTCTTT
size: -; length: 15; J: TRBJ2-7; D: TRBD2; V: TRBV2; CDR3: CASRLGLAGSYEQYF; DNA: TGTGCCAGCAGGCTCGGACTAGCGGGGTCCTACGAGCAGTACTTC
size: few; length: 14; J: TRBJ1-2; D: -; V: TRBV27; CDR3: CASSLKGFSYGYTF; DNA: TGTGCCAGCAGTTTGAAGGGATTTTCCTATGGCTACACCTTC
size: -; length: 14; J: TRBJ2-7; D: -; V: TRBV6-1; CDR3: CASSALGREYEQYF; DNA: TGTGCCAGCAGTGCACTGGGTAGAGAATACGAGCAGTACTTC